This TCR beta chain came from a study of Graves' ophthalmopathy and Graves' hyperthyroidism. Amplified material comprised TCR beta CDR3 regions derived from RNA transcripts. Scientists carried out first-round RT-PCR using HTBI primers and then a second-round multiplex PCR. TCRdb used MiXCR to reprocess the multiplex PCR reads, holding one entry per CDR3 protein. Of about 170,000 distinct CDR3 sequences detected, under 40% appear once; the ten largest clones hold 5.8%. This CDR3 has 12 residues. V gave up 3 bases and J gave up 4 bases, with 6 bases separating them. Germline V gene sequence: CDR1 ENHRY, CDR2 SYGVKD. This clonotype was seen at least ten times. All donors with ophthalmopathy were recorded as having moderate-to-severe activity, CAS ≥3, NOSPECS ≥4 and a duration under 3 months.

The sequenced sample was peripheral blood. The sequence came from a woman aged 40 to 50 with Graves' ophthalmopathy. The V and J genes are TRBV10-3 and TRBJ2-5, with D possibly being TRBD1 (5 bases). The CDR3: CAISDRVETQYF. The CDR3 DNA reads TGTGCCATCAGTGACAGGGTAGAGACCCAGTACTTC.